A single sample is the source of the 15 T cell receptor beta chains below, sequenced in a study of immune evolution from preneoplasia to lung adenocarcinoma. Measured with immunoSEQ multiplex PCR; TCRdb has only the in-frame clones, and not every one. The table includes around 14,000 clones, 75% to 85% detected once. The sample was FFPE minimally invasive lung adenocarcinoma tissue. The receptors were sampled from a person aged 65-85 years with lung adenocarcinoma.

To note about this clone: A much larger clonotype is one base distant, so this may be a read error. The chain combines TRBV11-2 with TRBJ2-1, with a tentative D call TRBD2 (6 bases). The CDR3 totals 14 residues. The V gene's germline CDR1 is SGHAT and CDR2 FQNNGV. The CDR3 nucleotides read TGTGCCAACAGCCCTAGCGATAATTACAATGAGCAGTTCTTC. Its translation: CANSPSDNYNEQFF.

The V call is TRBV9, the J call TRBJ1-2, with TRBD1 as a possible D gene (6 bases). CDR1 and CDR2 from the germline V gene are SGDLS and YYNGEE. The CDR3 is made up of 14 amino acids. Deletions cut 0 bases from V and 7 bases from J, with 13 bases between. CDR3 nucleotide sequence: TGTGCCAGCAGCGTAGGGGCAGGGGACGGTGGCTACACCTTC. The encoded protein is CASSVGAGDGGYTF.

In DNA, the CDR3 is TGTGCCAGCAGCTCATACGTCGGACAGGGCTACAATGAGCAGTTCTTC. The encoded protein is CASSSYVGQGYNEQFF. The rearrangement links TRBV7-2 to TRBJ2-1; TRBD1 aligns across 8 bases. From germline, CDR1 is SGHTA and CDR2 FQGNSA. The CDR3 extends over 16 amino acids. V lost 4 bases and J lost 3; bases outside the gene matches: 8.

Turning to this clone: The sample has other DNA sequences that encode this CDR3 too. The chain is built from TRBV27 and TRBJ2-1; D could derive from TRBD1 or TRBD2 (6 bases each). CDR1 is MNHEY and CDR2 is SMNVEV in the germline V gene (reference sequence). The germline V and J ends were trimmed by 2 bases and 12 bases, with 14 bases remaining between them. This CDR3 contains 13 residues. The CDR3 protein is CASSLSPGGGQFF. CDR3 in DNA: TGTGCCAGCAGTTTAAGTCCCGGAGGGGGGCAGTTCTTC.

This clone was picked up a small number of times. The V call is TRBV6-4, the J call TRBJ2-1; 8 bases map to TRBD1. The V gene's germline CDR1 is MRHNA and CDR2 SNTAGT. The ends lost 5 bases at V and 0 bases at J; junction bases unmatched: 3. The CDR3 contains 15 residues. The CDR3 DNA sequence: TGTGCCAGCAGTCTGGGACAGGCCTCCTACAATGAGCAGTTCTTC. Translating gives CASSLGQASYNEQFF.

This clone occurred a few times. The J gene is TRBJ2-1, the V gene TRBV2; 11 bases are shared with TRBD1. The CDR3 length is 14 residues. V shed 5 bases, J shed 9 bases, and the junction held 6 bases outside the gene matches. The V gene's germline CDR1 is SNHLY and CDR2 FYNNEI. The CDR3 region is CASSYGQGAFEQFF. For the CDR3, the DNA is TGTGCCAGCAGTTATGGACAGGGGGCATTTGAGCAGTTCTTC.

The J gene is TRBJ1-2, the V gene TRBV28; D gene uncertain. The germline V gene has CDR1 MDHEN and CDR2 SYDVKM. V lost 5 bases, J lost 7 bases, and 17 bases lay in between. The CDR3 contains 14 residues. CDR3 region: CASSLREIVGGYTF. As DNA, the CDR3 is TGTGCCAGCAGTCTTCGGGAAATTGTAGGTGGCTACACCTTC.

The sample holds a few counts of this clone. The V and J genes are TRBV9 and TRBJ1-6; D is unclear. Between the trimmed V and J ends, which lost 3 bases and 13 bases, there was a span of 11 bases. The CDR3 spans 12 residues. Germline V gene sequence: CDR1 SGDLS, CDR2 YYNGEE. The CDR3 here is CASSEPLRPLHF. CDR3 nucleotide sequence: TGTGCCAGCAGCGAGCCCCTCCGGCCCCTCCACTTT.

CDR3 in amino acids: CASLGTETYEQYF. The CDR3 coding sequence is TGTGCCAGTCTCGGGACCGAGACCTACGAGCAGTACTTC. The chain links TRBV28 to TRBJ2-7; D possibly matches TRBD1 or TRBD2 (5 bases each). Germline loops: CDR1 MDHEN, CDR2 SYDVKM. Trimming removed 9 bases from V and 2 bases from J, with 14 bases in between. This CDR3 has 13 residues. The entire variable domain, with the rest obtained from reference TRBV28 and TRBJ2-7, is as follows: DVKVTQSSRYLVKRTGEKVFLECVQDMDHENMFWYRQDPGLGLRLIYFSYDVKMKEKGDIPEGYSVSREKKERFSLILESASTNQTSMYLCASLGTETYEQYFGPGTRLTVT.

V usage is TRBV18 and J usage is TRBJ1-5; 8 positions agree with TRBD1. The CDR3 covers 15 residues. CDR1 and CDR2 from the germline V gene are KGHSH and LQKENI. Trimming cost V 2 bases and J 6 bases; bases outside gene matches: 6. The CDR3 reads CASSPGTGGSQPQHF. For the CDR3, the DNA is TGTGCCAGCTCACCAGGTACAGGGGGGAGTCAGCCCCAGCATTTT.

The chain is built from TRBV7-3 and TRBJ2-3; TRBD2 matches 13 bases. The V gene end was trimmed by 8 bases and the J gene end by 4 bases; junction bases not matched to a gene: 3. This CDR3 spans 14 amino acids. Germline lookup yields CDR1 SGHTA and CDR2 FQGTGA. The CDR3 reads CASGTSGASDTQYF. DNA of the CDR3: TGTGCCAGCGGGACTAGCGGGGCCTCAGATACGCAGTATTTT.

The chain links TRBV5-1 to TRBJ1-2; tentative D call: TRBD1 (6 bases). CDR1 and CDR2 from the germline V gene are SGHRS and YFSETQ. Trimming left V 4 bases short and J 4 bases short, with 20 bases between. This CDR3 has 16 residues. The DNA for the CDR3 is TGCGCCAGCAGCCCCGCGCCCGGACAGACGCTCTATGGCTACACCTTC. It codes for CASSPAPGQTLYGYTF.

V gene TRBV18 combines with J gene TRBJ2-1, with 7 bases identical to TRBD1. The germline gives CDR1 KGHSH, CDR2 LQKENI. With V trimmed by 6 bases and J by 0 bases, 8 bases remained unmatched. This CDR3 spans 16 amino acids. The CDR3 protein is CASSHRGTNSYNEQFF. The CDR3 coding sequence is TGTGCCAGCTCTCACAGGGGCACAAACTCCTACAATGAGCAGTTCTTC.

V and J are TRBV29-1 and TRBJ2-7, with D hard to call. The germline V and J ends were trimmed by 4 bases and 3 bases, with 7 bases remaining between them. Germline values: CDR1 SQVTM, CDR2 ANQGSEA. The CDR3 has 11 residues. The CDR3: CSVGEVYEQYF. The CDR3 DNA is TGCAGCGTTGGTGAGGTCTACGAGCAGTACTTC.

The genes are TRBV5-6 and TRBJ2-2; D is ambiguous. The CDR3 runs 12 residues. Germline CDR1 SGHDT, CDR2 YYEEEE. V shed 2 bases and J shed 4 bases, with 3 bases lying between them. CDR3 sequence (DNA): TGTGCCAGCAGCTTCTCCACCGGGGAGCTGTTTTTT. It specifies CASSFSTGELFF.